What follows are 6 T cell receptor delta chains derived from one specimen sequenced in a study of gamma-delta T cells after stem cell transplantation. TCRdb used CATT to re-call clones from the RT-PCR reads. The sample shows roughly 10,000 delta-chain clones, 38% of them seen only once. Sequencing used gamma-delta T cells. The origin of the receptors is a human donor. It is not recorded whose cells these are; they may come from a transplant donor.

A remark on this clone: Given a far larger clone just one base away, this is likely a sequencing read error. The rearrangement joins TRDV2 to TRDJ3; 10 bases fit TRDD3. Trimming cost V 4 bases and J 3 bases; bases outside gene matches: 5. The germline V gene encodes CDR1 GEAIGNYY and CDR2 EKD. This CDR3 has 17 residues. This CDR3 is CACETAGGYWDTRQMFF. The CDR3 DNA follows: TGTGCCTGTGAGACCGCTGGGGGATACTGGGACACCCGACAGATGTTTTTC.

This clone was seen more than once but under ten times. CDR3 region: CALGEPCLSSGAHTDKLIF. CDR3 DNA: TGTGCTCTTGGGGAACCGTGCCTGTCCTCTGGGGCCCACACCGATAAACTCATCTTT. This chain joins TRDV1 and TRDJ1, with D tentatively TRDD3 (6 bases). This CDR3 region has 19 residues. V gave up 1 base and J gave up 0 bases, with 21 bases separating them. In germline, CDR1 is TSWWSYY, CDR2 QGS.

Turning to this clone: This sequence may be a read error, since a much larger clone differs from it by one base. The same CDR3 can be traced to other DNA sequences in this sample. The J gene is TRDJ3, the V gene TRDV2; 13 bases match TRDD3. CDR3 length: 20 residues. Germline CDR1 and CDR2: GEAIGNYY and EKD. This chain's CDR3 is CACDTLLGDTRSCDTRQMFF. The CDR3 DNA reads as TGTGCCTGTGACACTTTACTGGGGGATACGCGTTCCTGTGACACCCGACAGATGTTTTTC.

Written as DNA, the CDR3 is TGTGCCTTCCTTCCTACTGGGGGAGACAATAAACTCATCTTT. As protein: CAFLPTGGDNKLIF. The chain combines TRDV3 with TRDJ1; tentatively, D is TRDD2 or TRDD3 (9 bases each). The V end was cut by 3 bases, the J end by 6 bases, with 20 bases between. This CDR3 is 14 amino acids long. Germline V gene data show CDR1 as TVYSNPD and CDR2 as GDNSRS (reference sequence).

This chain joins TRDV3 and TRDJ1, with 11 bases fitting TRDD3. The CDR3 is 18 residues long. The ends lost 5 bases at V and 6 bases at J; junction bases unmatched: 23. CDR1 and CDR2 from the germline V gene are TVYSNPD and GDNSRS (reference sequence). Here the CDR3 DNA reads TGTGCCCGTGGCAGTTCCCCGTACTGGGGGATAACCGCCCATAAACTCATCTTT. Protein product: CARGSSPYWGITAHKLIF.

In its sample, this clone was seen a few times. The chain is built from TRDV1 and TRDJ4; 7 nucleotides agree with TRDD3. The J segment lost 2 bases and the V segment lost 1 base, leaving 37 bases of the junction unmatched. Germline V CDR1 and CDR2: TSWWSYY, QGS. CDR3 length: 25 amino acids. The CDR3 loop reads CALGEPYPFSPHYERDWGNDRPLIF. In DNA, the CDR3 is TGTGCTCTTGGGGAACCCTACCCCTTTAGCCCTCACTACGAAAGGGACTGGGGCAACGATAGACCCCTGATCTTT.